These 15 T cell receptor beta chains share one sample of origin, sequenced in a study of Tregs in tolerant kidney transplant recipients. The table came from immunoSEQ multiplex PCR; TCRdb's copy has only in-frame clones and leaves some out. This table lists roughly 32,000 clones. Sequences were derived from CD8+ T cells from blood, sampled before the transplant. The receptors were gathered from a human donor who received a combined kidney and bone marrow transplant.

A remark on this clone: The read terminates 3 residues ahead of where the CDR3 ends, so the germline J gene completes it. J is TRBJ1-2 and V is TRBV7-2; D may be TRBD1 (5 bases). Trimming removed 2 bases from V and 6 bases from J, with 13 bases in between. Germline V gives CDR1 SGHTA, CDR2 FQGNSA. The CDR3 loop spans 14 amino acids. The CDR3 reads CASSLFEAGNGYTF. The covered CDR3 bases are TGTGCCAGCAGCTTATTCGAGGCAGGGAATGGC.

As to this clone: The CDR3 goes on 3 residues after the read ends, and that part is filled in from the germline J gene. The chain recombines TRBV2 with TRBJ2-5, with D possibly being TRBD1 (6 bases). The CDR3 totals 15 residues. Germline values: CDR1 SNHLY, CDR2 FYNNEI. Trimming left V 5 bases short and J 4 bases short, with 17 bases between. CDR3 protein: CASSQGTYTPETQYF. CDR3 bases read: TGTGCCAGCAGTCAAGGGACATACACCCCAGAGACC.

As regards this clone: The read ends 3 residues shy of where the CDR3 ends; the end is completed using the germline J gene. This chain uses TRBV7-9 with TRBJ2-5; D tentatively reads TRBD1 or TRBD2 (6 bases each). The CDR3 length is 15 residues. Germline CDR1 SEHNR, CDR2 FQNEAQ (reference sequence). Between the trimmed V and J ends, which lost 2 bases and 1 base, there was a span of 11 bases. CDR3 DNA (partial): TGTGCCAGCAGCTTAAACAGGGAGGCCCAAGAGACC. Encoded protein: CASSLNREAQET. The complete CDR3 protein is CASSLNREAQETQYF.

Concerning this clone: The read comes to an end 3 residues before the CDR3 does, leaving the germline J gene to fill in the end. The V call is TRBV7-9, the J call TRBJ1-2; TRBD1 is a possible D gene (6 bases). Trimming removed 1 base from V and 6 bases from J, with 12 bases in between. CDR3 length: 14 amino acids. Germline V gene lookup returns CDR1 SEHNR and CDR2 FQNEAQ (reference sequence). The CDR3 DNA, read in part, is TGTGCCAGCAGCTTAGGGGGGCCCTCTGATGGC. It translates to CASSLGGPSDG. The whole CDR3 protein reads CASSLGGPSDGYTF. Based on the CDR3 plus reference TRBV7-9 and TRBJ1-2, the full variable domain is DTGVSQNPRHKITKRGQNVTFRCDPISEHNRLYWYRQTLGQGPEFLTYFQNEAQLEKSRLLSDRFSAERPKGSFSTLEIQRTEQGDSAMYLCASSLGGPSDGYTFGSGTRLTVV.

CDR3 sequence: CASSLGSSGNTIYF. The CDR3 bases that were read are TGTGCCAGCAGCTTGGGTAGCTCTGGAAACACC. This sequence joins TRBV5-6 and TRBJ1-3, with D uncertain. Sequencing ends 3 residues short of the CDR3 end; the germline J gene provides the rest. The CDR3 is made up of 14 amino acids. From germline, CDR1 is SGHDT and CDR2 YYEEEE. Trimming removed 0 bases from V and 0 bases from J, with 4 bases in between.

A remark on this clone: The read gets to within 3 residues of the CDR3 end, and the germline J gene fills in the rest. The chain employs TRBV6-2 or TRBV6-3 and TRBJ2-5; 7 positions match TRBD1. Germline-derived CDR1 and CDR2 are MNHEY and SVGEGT. The CDR3 is 16 amino acids. The junction had 10 bases not matched to a gene; V was cut back by 3 bases and J by 3 bases. The covered CDR3 bases are TGTGCCAGCAGTTATAGGACCGGGACAGCCAAAGAGACC. Translation gives CASSYRTGTAKET. The whole CDR3 protein reads CASSYRTGTAKETQYF.

Turning to this clone: The read finishes 3 residues shy of the CDR3 end, and the germline J gene is used to complete it. The rearrangement uses TRBV7-6 and TRBJ2-3; D ambiguous. CDR1 is SGHVS and CDR2 is FNYEAQ in the germline V gene. This CDR3 is built from 15 residues. Trimming removed 4 bases at V and 2 bases at J, with 13 bases between. CDR3 bases read: TGTGCCAGCAGCTCTCTTCAGCGAAACACAGATACG. Translation: CASSSLQRNTDT. The complete CDR3 protein is CASSSLQRNTDTQYF. Complete variable domain (other parts from reference TRBV7-6 and TRBJ2-3): GAGVSQSPRYKVTKRGQDVALRCDPISGHVSLYWYRQALGQGPEFLTYFNYEAQQDKSGLPNDRFSAERPEGSISTLTIQRTEQRDSAMYRCASSSLQRNTDTQYFGPGTRLTVL.

To note about this clone: The CDR3 end is not reached by the read, which stops 3 residues before it; the germline J gene fills it in. The J gene is TRBJ2-1, the V gene TRBV19; 9 nucleotides line up with TRBD1. CDR1 LNHDA and CDR2 SQIVND come from the germline V gene (reference sequence). This CDR3 is built from 13 residues. The V and J ends lost 9 bases and 8 bases, in that order; junction bases with no gene match: 8. CDR3 bases read: TGTGCCAGCACAGGGGGCATGGGTGATGAG. The encoded protein is CASTGGMGDE. The complete CDR3 reads CASTGGMGDEQFF.

For this clone: The read gets to within 3 residues of the CDR3 end, and the germline J gene fills in the rest. The chain couples TRBV10-3 to TRBJ2-2; the match to TRBD2 covers 10 bases. The trim removed 8 bases at V and 5 bases at J, leaving 5 bases unmatched. Germline values: CDR1 ENHRY, CDR2 SYGVKD. This CDR3 has 14 residues. The CDR3 region is CAIGASGSTGELFF. Incomplete CDR3 DNA: TGTGCCATCGGGGCTAGCGGGAGTACCGGGGAG.

Points on this clone: The CDR3 end lies 3 residues beyond the end of the read and is filled in from the germline J gene. The chain couples TRBV7-9 to TRBJ2-1; the match to TRBD2 covers 7 bases. Trimming at V came to 1 base and at J to 7 bases, leaving 1 base not matched to a gene. Germline V gene data show CDR1 as SEHNR and CDR2 as FQNEAQ (reference sequence). The CDR3 is made up of 13 amino acids. The CDR3: CASSLGGGNEQFF. The DNA read from the CDR3 is TGTGCCAGCAGCTTAGGGGGGGGTAATGAG.

Comment on this clone: The CDR3 end is not reached by the read, which stops 3 residues before it; the germline J gene fills it in. The chain combines TRBV5-6 with TRBJ2-7; TRBD2 matches at 12 bases. The CDR3 loop spans 15 amino acids. The germline gives CDR1 SGHDT, CDR2 YYEEEE. V gave up 1 base and J gave up 3 bases; unmatched junction bases: 2. CDR3 loop: CASSLRLAGVYEQYF. The CDR3 bases that were read are TGTGCCAGCAGCTTGAGACTAGCGGGGGTCTACGAG. Full variable domain (rest looked up from reference TRBV5-6 and TRBJ2-7): DAGVTQSPTHLIKTRGQQVTLRCSPKSGHDTVSWYQQALGQGPQFIFQYYEEEERQRGNFPDRFSGHQFPNYSSELNVNALLLGDSALYLCASSLRLAGVYEQYFGPGTRLTVT.

A note on this clone: The read finishes 3 residues shy of the CDR3 end, and the germline J gene is used to complete it. V is TRBV18 and J is TRBJ2-7; D is possibly TRBD1 (6 bases). V shed 0 bases and J shed 0 bases, with 12 bases lying between them. CDR1 is KGHSH and CDR2 is LQKENI in the germline V gene. CDR3 size: 16 residues. CDR3 sequence reads: CASSPPQGISSYEQYF. Partial CDR3 DNA: TGTGCCAGCTCACCACCACAGGGAATAAGCTCCTACGAG.

About this clone: The read terminates 3 residues ahead of where the CDR3 ends, so the germline J gene completes it. The rearrangement uses TRBV19 and TRBJ1-2, with TRBD1 matching over 8 bases. Per germline, CDR1 LNHDA and CDR2 SQIVND (reference sequence). The CDR3 has 15 amino acids. The V gene end was trimmed by 7 bases and the J gene end by 4 bases; junction bases not matched to a gene: 11. CDR3: CASTTTGDLFYGYTF. CDR3 DNA, as far as it was read: TGTGCCAGTACCACGACAGGGGACCTTTTCTATGGC.

Details on this clone: The missing CDR3 end, 3 residues past where the read stops, is filled in from the germline J gene. This chain joins TRBV6-1 and TRBJ2-7; perhaps TRBD2 as D (6 bases). This CDR3 region has 15 residues. The germline gives CDR1 MNHNS, CDR2 SASEGT. V shed 0 bases and J shed 2 bases, with 11 bases lying between them. The CDR3 spells CASSEAPGLPYEQYF. Incomplete CDR3 DNA: TGTGCCAGCAGTGAAGCACCCGGACTACCCTACGAG.

A note on this clone: Read coverage stops 3 residues before the CDR3 terminus; the germline J gene supplies the remainder. This rearrangement joins TRBV18 to TRBJ2-3, with a weak D call TRBD2 (6 bases). Trimming removed 7 bases at V and 0 bases at J, with 14 bases between. The CDR3 spans 15 residues. Germline values: CDR1 KGHSH, CDR2 LQKENI. The sequenced CDR3 bases are TGTGCCAGCTTCACCGGGACTTCAAGCACAGATACG. Its protein product is CASFTGTSSTDT. The CDR3, in full, reads CASFTGTSSTDTQYF.